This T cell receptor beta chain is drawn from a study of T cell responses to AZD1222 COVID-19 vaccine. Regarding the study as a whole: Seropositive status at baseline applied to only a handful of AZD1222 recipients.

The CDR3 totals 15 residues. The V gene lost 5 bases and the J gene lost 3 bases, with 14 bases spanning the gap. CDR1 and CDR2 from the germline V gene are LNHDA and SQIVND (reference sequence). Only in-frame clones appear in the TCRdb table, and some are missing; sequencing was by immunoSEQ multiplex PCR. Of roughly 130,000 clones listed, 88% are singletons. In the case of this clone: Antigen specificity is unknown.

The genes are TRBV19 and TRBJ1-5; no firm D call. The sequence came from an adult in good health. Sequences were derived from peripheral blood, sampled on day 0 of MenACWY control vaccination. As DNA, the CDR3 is TGTGCCAGTAGTGTCGACCTTAGAGACAATCAGCCCCAGCATTTT. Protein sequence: CASSVDLRDNQPQHF.